This TCR beta chain was identified during a study of CD8 T cells in Susac syndrome. Sequencing of TCR beta was performed on blood CD8+ and CD4+ T cells. In the multiple sclerosis control group, patients were treatment-naive and had stable or active relapsing-remitting disease. TEMRA cells were FACS-enriched, and CD8+ and CD4+ T cells were isolated negatively. Random hexamers were used to reverse transcribe 0.5 to 1 ug of RNA. Amplification of the TCR beta CDR3 was carried out by immunoSEQ multiplex PCR, which spanned a total of 54 Vbeta and 13 Jbeta segments. MiXCR, applied by TCRdb to the immunoSEQ multiplex PCR reads, yields one record per CDR3 protein. The table lists about 280,000 distinct CDR3 sequences, roughly 84% of them singletons. The CDR3 is made up of 16 amino acids. The V end was cut by 1 base, the J end by 0 bases, with 11 bases between. The germline V gene encodes CDR1 MGHDK and CDR2 SYGVNS.

The chain couples TRBV25-1 to TRBJ2-3; D possibly corresponds to TRBD2 (6 bases). Source material: CD8+ T cells from PBMCs. This sequence was found in a human donor with multiple sclerosis. Here the CDR3 DNA reads TGTGCCAGCAGTGAATTGCGGGGAACTAGCACAGATACGCAGTATTTT. Protein sequence: CASSELRGTSTDTQYF.